Listed below are T cell receptor beta chains from one sample, sequenced in a study of CD8 T cells in Susac syndrome. TCRdb reprocessed the immunoSEQ multiplex PCR reads via MiXCR and lists one record per CDR3 protein. Here the sample spans under 200,000 distinct CDR3 sequences, approximately 94% being singletons. The specimen sequenced was CD4+ T cells from PBMCs. The receptors were sampled from a human donor with Susac syndrome. The CDR3 runs from the conserved cysteine through the conserved F or W. A D gene is named only where the DNA matches it firmly. Size values are once, few and many counts, or a class for expanded clones, and some rows have none.

j_call clone_size v_call d_call cdr3_aa cdr3_nt
TRBJ1-2 - TRBV5-1 - CASSLGFQGEAGYGYTF TGCGCCAGCAGCTTGGGATTCCAGGGCGAAGCGGGATATGGCTACACCTTC
TRBJ2-2 - TRBV20-1 TRBD1 CSAPGQATGELFF TGCAGTGCTCCTGGACAGGCCACCGGGGAGCTGTTTTTT
TRBJ2-1 - TRBV6-5 TRBD1 CASRQGDEQFF TGTGCCAGCCGCCAGGGGGACGAGCAGTTCTTC
TRBJ2-5 - TRBV29-1 TRBD2 CSARSSGQETQYF TGCAGCGCCCGGAGTAGCGGGCAAGAGACCCAGTACTTC
TRBJ1-4 - TRBV29-1 TRBD1 CSVGGPDRGGEKLFF TGCAGCGTTGGTGGGCCGGACAGGGGCGGTGAAAAACTGTTTTTT
TRBJ2-3 - TRBV7-2 - CASSPGFATDTQYF TGTGCCAGCAGCCCGGGATTCGCCACAGATACGCAGTATTTT
TRBJ2-2 - TRBV2 - CASRRSVGELFF TGTGCCAGCAGGCGAAGCGTCGGGGAGCTGTTTTTT
TRBJ2-1 - TRBV7-2 - CASSSHSQTEQFF TGTGCCAGCAGCTCTCACTCGCAAACTGAGCAGTTCTTC
TRBJ1-1 once TRBV23-1 - CASPHKPNTEAFF TGCGCCAGCCCCCACAAGCCGAACACTGAAGCTTTCTTT
TRBJ2-1 few TRBV5-6 TRBD1 CASSSRQGKYF TGTGCCAGCAGCTCCAGACAGGGCAAGTACTTC
TRBJ1-2 - TRBV20-1 - CSARAEGERGYTF TGCAGTGCTAGAGCAGAGGGCGAACGGGGCTACACCTTC
TRBJ2-1 - TRBV5-1 TRBD1 CASKWTGGLNEQFF TGCGCCAGCAAGTGGACAGGGGGCCTCAATGAGCAGTTCTTC
TRBJ2-1 - TRBV5-1 TRBD2 CASSYGTRGDEQFF TGCGCCAGCAGCTACGGGACTAGGGGCGATGAGCAGTTCTTC
TRBJ2-3 few TRBV5-4 TRBD2 CASSSGLATDTQYF TGTGCCAGCAGCTCGGGACTAGCGACAGATACGCAGTATTTT